A single sample gave rise to the 3 T cell receptor beta chains below, sequenced in a study of T cell repertoires in cytomegalovirus infection. MiXCR, applied by TCRdb to the reads, yields one record per CDR3 protein. The table lists 900,000 to 950,000 distinct CDR3 sequences, around 32% of them singletons. Antigen specificity for these receptors is unknown. This specimen was cultured CD8+ T cells from PBMCs, taken from culture after CMV antigen stimulation. These receptors originate from a human donor in good health (CMV status not recorded). Some clones in this sample may be carry-over from other donors' samples.

There are a few counts of this clonotype. The chain links TRBV6-1 to TRBJ2-3, with D possibly matching TRBD2 (6 bases). The V gene lost 6 bases and the J gene lost 0 bases, with 25 bases spanning the gap. The CDR3 is made up of 19 amino acids. CDR1 is MNHNS, CDR2 SASEGT, per germline. Written as DNA, the CDR3 is TGTGCCAGCAGCCCCCCGGGACGGGAGCCTGATTCTAGCACAGATACGCAGTATTTT. Translation: CASSPPGREPDSSTDTQYF.

This clonotype was seen repeatedly, ten times or more. This sequence joins TRBV6-1 and TRBJ2-3; 12 nucleotides agree with TRBD1. CDR3 length: 22 amino acids. The V gene end was trimmed by 5 bases and the J gene end by 5 bases; junction bases not matched to a gene: 26. Germline CDR1 reads MNHNS; CDR2 reads SASEGT. CDR3 nucleotide sequence: TGTGCCAGCAGTCCGGGACAGGGGGCGGTTGGGATGCAGGCGCGATACAAAGATACGCAGTATTTT. Translating gives CASSPGQGAVGMQARYKDTQYF.

There are many counts of this clonotype. The V gene is TRBV7-2, the J gene TRBJ2-7; possibly TRBD2 for D (5 bases). This CDR3 comprises 12 residues. V lost 5 bases and J lost 2, with 7 bases in between. Per the germline V gene, CDR1 is SGHTA and CDR2 is FQGNSA. CDR3: CASSGLTYEQYF. CDR3 nucleotides: TGTGCCAGCAGCGGACTGACCTACGAGCAGTACTTC.